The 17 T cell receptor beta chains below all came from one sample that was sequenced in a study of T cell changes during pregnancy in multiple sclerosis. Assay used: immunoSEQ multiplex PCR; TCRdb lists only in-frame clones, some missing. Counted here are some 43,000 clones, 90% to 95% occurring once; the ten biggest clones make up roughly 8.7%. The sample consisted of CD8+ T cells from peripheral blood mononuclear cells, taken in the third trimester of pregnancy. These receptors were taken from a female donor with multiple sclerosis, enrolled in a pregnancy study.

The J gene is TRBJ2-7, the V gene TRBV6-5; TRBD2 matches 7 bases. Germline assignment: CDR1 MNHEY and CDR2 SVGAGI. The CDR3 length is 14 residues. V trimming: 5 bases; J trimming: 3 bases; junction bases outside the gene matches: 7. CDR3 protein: CASSPGGPYYEQYF. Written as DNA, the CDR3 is TGTGCCAGCAGTCCGGGAGGCCCATACTACGAGCAGTACTTC.

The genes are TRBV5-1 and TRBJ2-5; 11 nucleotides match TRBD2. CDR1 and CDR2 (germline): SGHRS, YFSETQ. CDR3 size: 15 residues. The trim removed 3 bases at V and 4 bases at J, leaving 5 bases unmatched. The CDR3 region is CASSSDGLAGETQYF. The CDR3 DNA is TGCGCCAGCAGCTCCGACGGACTAGCGGGAGAGACCCAGTACTTC.

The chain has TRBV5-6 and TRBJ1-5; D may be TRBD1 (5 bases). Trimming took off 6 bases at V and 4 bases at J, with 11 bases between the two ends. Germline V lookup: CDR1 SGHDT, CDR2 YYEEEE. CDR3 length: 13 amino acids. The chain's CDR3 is CASTDGGNQPQHF. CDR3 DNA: TGTGCCAGCACGGACGGGGGTAATCAGCCCCAGCATTTT. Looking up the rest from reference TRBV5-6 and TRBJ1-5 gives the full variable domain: DAGVTQSPTHLIKTRGQQVTLRCSPKSGHDTVSWYQQALGQGPQFIFQYYEEEERQRGNFPDRFSGHQFPNYSSELNVNALLLGDSALYLCASTDGGNQPQHFGDGTRLSIL.

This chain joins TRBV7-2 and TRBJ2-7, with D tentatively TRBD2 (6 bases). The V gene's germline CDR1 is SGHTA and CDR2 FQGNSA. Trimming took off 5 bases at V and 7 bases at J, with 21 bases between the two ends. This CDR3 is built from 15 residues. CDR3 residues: CASSPAGIGTGEQYF. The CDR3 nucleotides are TGTGCCAGCAGCCCAGCGGGCATCGGGACGGGGGAGCAGTACTTC.

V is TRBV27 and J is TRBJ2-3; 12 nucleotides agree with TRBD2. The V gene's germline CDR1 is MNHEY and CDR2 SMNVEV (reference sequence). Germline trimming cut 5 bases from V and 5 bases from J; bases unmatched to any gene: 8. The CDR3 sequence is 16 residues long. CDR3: CASSRRLAGGKDTQYF. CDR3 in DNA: TGTGCCAGCAGTAGGAGGCTAGCGGGAGGGAAAGATACGCAGTATTTT.

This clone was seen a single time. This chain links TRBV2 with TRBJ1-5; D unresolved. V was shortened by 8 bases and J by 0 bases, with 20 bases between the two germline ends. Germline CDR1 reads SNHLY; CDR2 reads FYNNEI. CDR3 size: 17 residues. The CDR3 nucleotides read TGTGCCAGCGGGCGCGCCGGGGAACCGTATAGCAATCAGCCCCAGCATTTT. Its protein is CASGRAGEPYSNQPQHF.

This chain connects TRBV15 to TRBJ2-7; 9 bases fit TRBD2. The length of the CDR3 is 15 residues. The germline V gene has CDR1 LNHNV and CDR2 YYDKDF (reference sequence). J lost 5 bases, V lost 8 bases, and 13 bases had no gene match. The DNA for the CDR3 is TGTGCCACCGCTCGGCCTAGCGGGATGTTCGACGAGCAGTACTTC. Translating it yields CATARPSGMFDEQYF.

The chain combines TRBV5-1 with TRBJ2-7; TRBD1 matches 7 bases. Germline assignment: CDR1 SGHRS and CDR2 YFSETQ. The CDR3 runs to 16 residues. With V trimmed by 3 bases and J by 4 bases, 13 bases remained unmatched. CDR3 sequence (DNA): TGCGCCAGCAGCTACAGTGGGCCGGGACAGCATTACGAGCAGTACTTC. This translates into CASSYSGPGQHYEQYF.

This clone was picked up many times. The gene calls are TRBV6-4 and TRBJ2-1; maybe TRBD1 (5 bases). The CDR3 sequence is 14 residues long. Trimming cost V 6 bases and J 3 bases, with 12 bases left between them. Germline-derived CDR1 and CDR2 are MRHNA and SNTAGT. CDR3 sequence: CASSPKDNYNEQFF. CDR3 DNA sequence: TGTGCCAGCAGCCCTAAGGACAACTACAATGAGCAGTTCTTC.

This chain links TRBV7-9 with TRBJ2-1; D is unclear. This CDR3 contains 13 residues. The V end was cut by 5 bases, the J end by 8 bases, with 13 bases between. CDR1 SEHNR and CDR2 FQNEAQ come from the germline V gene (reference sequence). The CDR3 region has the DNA TGTGCCAGCAGCCCGGCTGCTAGGTATGAGCAGTTCTTC. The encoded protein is CASSPAARYEQFF.

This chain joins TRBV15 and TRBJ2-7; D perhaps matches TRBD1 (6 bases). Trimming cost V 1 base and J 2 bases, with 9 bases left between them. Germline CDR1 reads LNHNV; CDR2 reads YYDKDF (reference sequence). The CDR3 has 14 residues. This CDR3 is CATSRGRGPYEQYF. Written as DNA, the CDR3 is TGTGCCACCAGCAGAGGCAGGGGTCCCTACGAGCAGTACTTC.

CDR3 DNA sequence: TGTGCCTGGAGTGTAGAGGACACATCTAACTATGGCTACACCTTC. Translating it yields CAWSVEDTSNYGYTF. The chain recombines TRBV30 with TRBJ1-2, with TRBD1 as a possible D gene (5 bases). Germline V lookup: CDR1 GTSNPN, CDR2 SVGIG (reference sequence). The CDR3 contains 15 residues. Deletions cut 0 bases from V and 0 bases from J, with 11 bases between. Together with reference TRBV30 and TRBJ1-2, the CDR3 gives the full variable domain: SQTIHQWPATLVQPVGSPLSLECTVEGTSNPNLYWYRQAAGRGLQLLFYSVGIGQISSEVPQNLSASRPQDRQFILSSKKLLLSDSGFYLCAWSVEDTSNYGYTFGSGTRLTVV.

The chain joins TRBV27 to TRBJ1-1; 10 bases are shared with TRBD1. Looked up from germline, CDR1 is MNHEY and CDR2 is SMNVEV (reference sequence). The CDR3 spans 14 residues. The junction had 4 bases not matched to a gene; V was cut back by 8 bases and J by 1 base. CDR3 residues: CASAWTGGNTEAFF. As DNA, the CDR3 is TGTGCCAGCGCTTGGACAGGGGGGAACACTGAAGCTTTCTTT.

The CDR3: CASSYLTSGNPYEQYF. The CDR3 DNA is TGTGCCAGCAGTTACTTGACTAGCGGGAATCCCTACGAGCAGTACTTC. The chain is built from TRBV6-5 and TRBJ2-7; 11 bases fit TRBD2. Germline V gene data show CDR1 as MNHEY and CDR2 as SVGAGI. Trimming cost V 1 base and J 2 bases; bases outside gene matches: 4. The CDR3 runs to 16 residues.

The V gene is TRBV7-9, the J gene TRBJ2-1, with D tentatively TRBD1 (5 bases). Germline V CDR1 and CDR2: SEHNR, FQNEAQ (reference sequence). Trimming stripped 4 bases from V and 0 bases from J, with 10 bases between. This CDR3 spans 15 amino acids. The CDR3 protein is CASSSRVGSYNEQFF. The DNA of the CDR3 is TGTGCCAGCAGCTCCAGGGTTGGCTCCTACAATGAGCAGTTCTTC.

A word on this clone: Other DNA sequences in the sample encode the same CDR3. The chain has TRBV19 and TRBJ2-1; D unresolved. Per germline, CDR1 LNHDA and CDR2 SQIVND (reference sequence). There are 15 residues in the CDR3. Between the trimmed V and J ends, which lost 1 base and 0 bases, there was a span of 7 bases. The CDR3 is CASSIAGSSYNEQFF. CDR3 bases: TGTGCCAGTAGTATAGCCGGTAGCTCCTACAATGAGCAGTTCTTC.

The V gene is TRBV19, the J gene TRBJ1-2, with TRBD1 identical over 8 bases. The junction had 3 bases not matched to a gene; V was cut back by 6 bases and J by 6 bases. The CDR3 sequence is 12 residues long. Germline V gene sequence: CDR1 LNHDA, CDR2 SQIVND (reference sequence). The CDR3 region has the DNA TGTGCCAGTAGGCAGGGGGCGCATGGCTACACCTTC. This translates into CASRQGAHGYTF. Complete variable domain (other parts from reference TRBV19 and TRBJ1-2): DGGITQSPKYLFRKEGQNVTLSCEQNLNHDAMYWYRQDPGQGLRLIYYSQIVNDFQKGDIAEGYSVSREKKESFPLTVTSAQKNPTAFYLCASRQGAHGYTFGSGTRLTVV.